Reported below is one T cell receptor (beta chain). It has no known antigen specificity. No much larger clonotype is one base removed from it; base qualities were not supplied. TCR CDR3 regions were amplified from genomic DNA by multiplex PCR using the deep immunoSEQ assay. Extracted genomic DNA from each cell subset was spread evenly across all wells of several immunoSEQ 96-well plates, with each plate serving as a replicate. For unsorted PBMC, around 310 ng of genomic DNA, equivalent to approximately 28,000 T cell genomes, went into each replicate PCR. Ten immunoSEQ deep assay plates were used to sequence the unsorted PBMC genomic DNA. Purified libraries were quantified with a Qubit 3.0 fluorometer, sized on a Bioanalyzer 2100, and re-quantified with the KAPA Library Quantification kit. Every immunoSEQ 96-well plate was sequenced on a dedicated single-read 150-cycle Illumina NextSeq 550 flow cell. On the study's bioinformatics: Because only junctional sequences without quality scores were contained in the immunoSEQ output, filtering matching that applied to full-length reads could not be performed. To assign V/J genes and CDR3, sequences were annotated using PyIR, a Python wrapper for IgBLAST v1.9, with IMGT germline references. Reads were removed for weak V/J assignments (E-value above 1e-6), missing CDR3, stop codons, out-of-frame junctions, or ambiguous translated residues. A V3J clonotype was defined by an identical inferred V gene, J gene, and CDR3 amino acid sequence. The percentage overlap between two repertoires was calculated by dividing the number of shared unique clonotypes by the size of the smaller repertoire. Richness of each repertoire was evaluated using RTK rarefaction, the Chao1 estimator, and Recon v2.1 estimates of unobserved clonotypes. TCRdb took over this immuneACCESS table, retaining in-frame rearrangements with V and J assigned. Such tables are incomplete; in checked studies, under half of the missing clones stem from an unresolved V gene, and the remainder is unexplained. The DNA was the basis for D and trimming; V, J and clone size are from that table. The table for this sample lists approximately 470,000 clones; around 73% of them were counted only once. The ten largest account for around 11% of the sample.

This sample is drawn from a study of shared clonotypes between healthy human individuals (dated by TCRdb to the early 2020s). About the study as a whole: Two women and three men aged 18 to 49 years were included in the cohort. Different laboratories and diverse techniques were used to prepare libraries and sequence TCR repertoires, to increase sequencing depth and limit assay-specific biases. Between about 0.8 and 9.5 billion PBMCs per donor were obtained by leukapheresis. To estimate repertoire size and how much clonotype sharing occurs between individuals, the study deeply sequenced the blood TCR repertoires of roughly 5 healthy adults.

Donors were healthy HIV-negative adults with no recently reported acute infections or vaccinations. All donors were Caucasian adults living in Nashville, Tennessee, USA. For unsorted samples, about 85 million PBMCs were counted and genomic DNA was extracted with the QIAamp DNA Blood Mini kit. Blood was collected by leukapheresis, and PBMCs were isolated by Ficoll-Histopaque density gradient centrifugation and then cryopreserved in liquid nitrogen vapor phase. Broader findings and caveats from the paper: Pairwise subsampling led to the expectation that sequencing depth would affect the degree of clonotype sharing among donors. Only blood was sampled, and tissue TCR repertoires likely differ from those in blood. Because the study included only a small number of donors, the genetic and exposure-history diversity represented was limited.

The CDR3 spans 14 residues, from the cysteine through the phenylalanine. Only CDR3 DNA remains: 42 bases, in frame from the first base. The germline V gene encodes CDR1 SGHDN and CDR2 FVKESK. V sheds 0 bases and J sheds 3 bases, leaving 7 bases between their ends. The sequence joins TRBV14 to TRBJ2-3, with no D gene named confidently. The TCR was taken from a woman aged 35 to 49 in good health. Some clones in this sample may be carry-over from other donors' samples. Input material: PBMCs. Here is the DNA: TGTGCCAGCAGCCAAGATCTCGGAACAGATACGCAGTATTTT. It specifies CASSQDLGTDTQYF.